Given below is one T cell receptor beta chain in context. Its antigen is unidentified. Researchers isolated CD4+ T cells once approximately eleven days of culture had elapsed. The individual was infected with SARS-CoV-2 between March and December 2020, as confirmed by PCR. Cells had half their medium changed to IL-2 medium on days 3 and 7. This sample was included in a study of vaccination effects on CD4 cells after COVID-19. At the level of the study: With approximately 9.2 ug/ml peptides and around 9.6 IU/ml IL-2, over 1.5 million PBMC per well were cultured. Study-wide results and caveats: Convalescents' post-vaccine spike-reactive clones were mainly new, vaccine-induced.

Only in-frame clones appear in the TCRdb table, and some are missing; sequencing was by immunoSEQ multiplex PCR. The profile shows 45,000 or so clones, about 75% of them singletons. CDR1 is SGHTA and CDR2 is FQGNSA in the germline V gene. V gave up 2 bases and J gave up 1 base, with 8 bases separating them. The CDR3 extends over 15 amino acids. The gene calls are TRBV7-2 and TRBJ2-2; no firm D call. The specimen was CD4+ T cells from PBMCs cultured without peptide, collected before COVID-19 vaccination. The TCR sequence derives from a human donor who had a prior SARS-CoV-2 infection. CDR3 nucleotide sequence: TGTGCCAGCAGCTTATACCATAGGAACACCGGGGAGCTGTTTTTT. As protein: CASSLYHRNTGELFF.